The present T cell receptor beta chain was sequenced within a study of monozygotic twins with inflammatory bowel disease. The CDR3 loop spans 16 amino acids. Looked up from germline, CDR1 is MNHEY and CDR2 is SMNVEV (reference sequence). Overall study findings and caveats: It was not supported that a single strong signal or clonotype was associated with IBD.

With regard to this clonotype: Its matching antigen is unknown.

Eight reactions per sample, run separately, yielded cDNA. Reanalyzing the 5' RACE reads, TCRdb keeps one entry per CDR3 protein, without DNA. The sample totals about 380,000 distinct CDR3 sequences. Sequenced: blood. The chain is built from TRBV27 and TRBJ2-2; TCRdb designates TRBD1, a call that cannot be tested without DNA. This TCR was sampled from a human donor with ulcerative colitis or Crohn's disease, or a healthy co-twin of an affected twin (not recorded which). Here the CDR3 reads CASSLYRGLNTGELFF.